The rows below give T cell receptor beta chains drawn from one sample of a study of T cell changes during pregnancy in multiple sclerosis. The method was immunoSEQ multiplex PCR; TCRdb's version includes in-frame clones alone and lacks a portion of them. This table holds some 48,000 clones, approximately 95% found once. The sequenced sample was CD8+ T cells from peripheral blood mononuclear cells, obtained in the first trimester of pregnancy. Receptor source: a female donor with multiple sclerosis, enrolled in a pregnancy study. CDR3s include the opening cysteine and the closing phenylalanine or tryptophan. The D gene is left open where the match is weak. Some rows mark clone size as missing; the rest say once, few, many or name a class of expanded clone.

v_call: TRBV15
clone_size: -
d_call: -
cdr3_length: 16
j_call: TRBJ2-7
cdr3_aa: CATSNLTEPLSYEQYF
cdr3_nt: TGTGCCACCAGCAACCTGACAGAGCCCCTTTCCTACGAGCAGTACTTC

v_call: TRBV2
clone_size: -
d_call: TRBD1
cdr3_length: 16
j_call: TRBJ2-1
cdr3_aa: CASRFLRDRGGNEQFF
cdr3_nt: TGTGCCAGCAGATTTCTCAGGGACAGGGGAGGGAATGAGCAGTTCTTC

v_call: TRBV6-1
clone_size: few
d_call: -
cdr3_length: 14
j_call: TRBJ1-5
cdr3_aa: CASKEENSNQPQHF
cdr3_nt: TGTGCCAGCAAAGAAGAGAATAGCAATCAGCCCCAGCATTTT

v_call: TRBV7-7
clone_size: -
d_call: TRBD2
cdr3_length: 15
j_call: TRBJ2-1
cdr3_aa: CASSLGVAGGFEQFF
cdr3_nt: TGTGCCAGCAGCTTAGGGGTAGCGGGAGGGTTTGAGCAGTTCTTC

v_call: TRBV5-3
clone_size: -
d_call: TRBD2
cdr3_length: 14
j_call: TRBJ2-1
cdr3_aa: CARSPSGIYNEQFF
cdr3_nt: TGTGCCAGAAGCCCTAGCGGCATCTACAATGAGCAGTTCTTC

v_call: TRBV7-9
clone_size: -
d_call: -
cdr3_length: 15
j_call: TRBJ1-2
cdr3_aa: CASSSPKGEDYGYTF
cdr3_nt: TGTGCCAGCAGCTCCCCGAAAGGTGAGGACTATGGCTACACCTTC

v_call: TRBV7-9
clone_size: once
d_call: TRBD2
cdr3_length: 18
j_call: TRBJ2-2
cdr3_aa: CASSPLGVTSPPTGELFF
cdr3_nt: TGTGCCAGCAGCCCCCTGGGGGTGACTAGCCCTCCTACCGGGGAGCTGTTTTTT

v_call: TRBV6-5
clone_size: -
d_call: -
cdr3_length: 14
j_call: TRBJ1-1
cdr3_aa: CASSYYSGGSEAFF
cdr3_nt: TGTGCCAGCAGTTACTACTCGGGGGGCTCTGAAGCTTTCTTT

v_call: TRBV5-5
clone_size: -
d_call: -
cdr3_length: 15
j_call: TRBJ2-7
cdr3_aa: CASSLFGGGVYEQYF
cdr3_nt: TGTGCCAGCAGCTTGTTCGGGGGAGGAGTCTACGAGCAGTACTTC

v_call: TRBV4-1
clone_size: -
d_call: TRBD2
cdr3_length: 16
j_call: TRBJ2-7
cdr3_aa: CASSQDLGEGYYEQYF
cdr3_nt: TGCGCCAGCAGCCAAGATTTGGGGGAGGGCTACTACGAGCAGTACTTC

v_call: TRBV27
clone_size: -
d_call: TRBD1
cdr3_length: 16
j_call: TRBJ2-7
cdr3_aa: CASSLEGQSLTYEQYF
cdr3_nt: TGTGCCAGCAGTTTAGAGGGACAGTCGTTGACCTACGAGCAGTACTTC

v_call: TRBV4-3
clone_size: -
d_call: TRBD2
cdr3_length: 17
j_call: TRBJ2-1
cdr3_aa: CARASTSGKPIYNEQFF
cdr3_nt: TGCGCCAGAGCCTCGACTAGCGGGAAGCCGATCTACAATGAGCAGTTCTTC

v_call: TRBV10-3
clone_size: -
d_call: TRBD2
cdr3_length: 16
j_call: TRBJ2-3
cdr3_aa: CAISVAEREGPDTQYF
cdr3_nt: TGTGCCATCAGTGTTGCCGAGCGGGAGGGCCCCGATACGCAGTATTTT

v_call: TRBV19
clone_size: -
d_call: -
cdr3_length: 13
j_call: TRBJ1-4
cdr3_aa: CASRAGGNEKLFF
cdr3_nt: TGTGCCAGTCGGGCAGGAGGTAATGAAAAACTGTTTTTT

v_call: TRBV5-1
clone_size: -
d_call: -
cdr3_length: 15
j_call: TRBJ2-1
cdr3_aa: CASSLAVAVDNEQFF
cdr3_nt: TGCGCCAGCAGCTTGGCGGTAGCGGTCGACAATGAGCAGTTCTTC

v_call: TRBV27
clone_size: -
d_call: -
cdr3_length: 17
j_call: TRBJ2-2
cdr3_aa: CASSWALTGWYTGELFF
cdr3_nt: TGTGCCAGCAGTTGGGCCCTTACAGGGTGGTACACCGGGGAGCTGTTTTTT

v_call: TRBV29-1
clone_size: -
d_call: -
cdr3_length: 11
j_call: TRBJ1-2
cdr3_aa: CSGRVEKGYTF
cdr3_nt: TGCAGTGGGAGGGTAGAAAAGGGCTACACCTTC

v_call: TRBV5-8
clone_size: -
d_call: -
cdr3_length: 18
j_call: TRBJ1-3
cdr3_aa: CASRLSGAGELPGNTIYF
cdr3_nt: TGTGCCAGCAGGTTAAGCGGCGCAGGGGAATTGCCTGGAAACACCATATATTTT

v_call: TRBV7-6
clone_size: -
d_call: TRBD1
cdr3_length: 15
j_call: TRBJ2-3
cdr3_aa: CASSLNRGRTDTQYF
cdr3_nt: TGTGCCAGCAGCTTAAACAGGGGGCGCACAGATACGCAGTATTTT

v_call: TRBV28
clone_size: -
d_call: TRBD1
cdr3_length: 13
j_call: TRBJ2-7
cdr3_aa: CASSSLDRDEQYF
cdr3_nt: TGTGCCAGCAGTTCCCTTGACAGGGACGAGCAGTACTTC

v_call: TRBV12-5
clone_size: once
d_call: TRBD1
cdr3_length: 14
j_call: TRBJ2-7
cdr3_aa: CASGPGQGPFGQYF
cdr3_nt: TGTGCTAGTGGTCCGGGACAGGGCCCATTTGGGCAGTACTTC

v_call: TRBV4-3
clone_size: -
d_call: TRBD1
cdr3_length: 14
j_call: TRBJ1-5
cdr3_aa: CASSRDRGGQPQHF
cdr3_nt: TGCGCCAGCAGCCGTGACAGGGGTGGGCAGCCCCAGCATTTT

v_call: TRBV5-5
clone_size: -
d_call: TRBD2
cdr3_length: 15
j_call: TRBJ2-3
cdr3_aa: CASSLGGRLTDTQYF
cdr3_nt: TGTGCCAGCAGCTTGGGCGGGAGACTCACAGATACGCAGTATTTT

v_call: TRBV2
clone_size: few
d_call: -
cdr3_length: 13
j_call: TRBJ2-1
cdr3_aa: CASRLFSYNEQFF
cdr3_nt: TGTGCCAGCAGACTATTCTCCTACAATGAGCAGTTCTTC

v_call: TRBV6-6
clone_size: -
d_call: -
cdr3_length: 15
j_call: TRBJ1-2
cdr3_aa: CASSQEQGGPYGYTF
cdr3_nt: TGTGCCAGCAGCCAGGAACAAGGAGGACCCTATGGCTACACCTTC

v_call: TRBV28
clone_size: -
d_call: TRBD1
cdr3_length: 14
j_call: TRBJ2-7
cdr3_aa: CASISDRSSYEQYF
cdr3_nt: TGTGCCAGCATCTCGGACAGGAGCTCCTACGAGCAGTACTTC

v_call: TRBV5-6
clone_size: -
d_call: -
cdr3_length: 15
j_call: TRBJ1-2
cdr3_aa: CASSLSVSLHYGYTF
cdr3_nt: TGTGCCAGCAGCTTGTCTGTCAGTTTACACTATGGCTACACCTTC

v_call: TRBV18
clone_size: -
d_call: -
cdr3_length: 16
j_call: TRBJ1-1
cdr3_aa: CASSPAQGIMNTEAFF
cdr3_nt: TGTGCCAGCTCACCAGCGCAGGGGATCATGAACACTGAAGCTTTCTTT

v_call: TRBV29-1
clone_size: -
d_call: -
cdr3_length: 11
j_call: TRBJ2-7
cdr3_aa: CSVRTAYEQYF
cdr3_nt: TGCAGCGTGCGCACGGCCTACGAGCAGTACTTC

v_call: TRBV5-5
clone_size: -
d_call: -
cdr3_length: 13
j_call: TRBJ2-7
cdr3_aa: CASSTGTDYEQYF
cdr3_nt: TGTGCCAGCAGCACCGGGACTGACTACGAGCAGTACTTC

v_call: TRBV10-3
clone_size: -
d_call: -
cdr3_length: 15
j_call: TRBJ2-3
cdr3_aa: CAISEGGSGTDTQYF
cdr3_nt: TGTGCCATCAGTGAGGGGGGCTCTGGGACAGATACGCAGTATTTT

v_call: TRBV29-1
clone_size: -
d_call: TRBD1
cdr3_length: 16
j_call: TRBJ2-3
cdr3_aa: CSISGTGISGTDTQYF
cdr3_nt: TGCAGCATATCCGGGACAGGGATTTCGGGGACAGATACGCAGTATTTT

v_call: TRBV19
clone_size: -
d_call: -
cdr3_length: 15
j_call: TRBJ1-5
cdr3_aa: CASSMGHLTNQPQHF
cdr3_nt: TGTGCCAGTAGTATGGGCCACCTCACCAATCAGCCCCAGCATTTT

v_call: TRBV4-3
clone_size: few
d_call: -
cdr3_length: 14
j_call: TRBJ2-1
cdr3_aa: CASSQRLDYNEQFF
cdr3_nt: TGCGCCAGCAGCCAACGGCTAGATTACAATGAGCAGTTCTTC

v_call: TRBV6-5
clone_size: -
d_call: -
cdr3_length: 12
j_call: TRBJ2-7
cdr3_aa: CASSYSGGEQYF
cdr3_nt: TGTGCCAGCAGTTACTCGGGGGGCGAGCAGTACTTC

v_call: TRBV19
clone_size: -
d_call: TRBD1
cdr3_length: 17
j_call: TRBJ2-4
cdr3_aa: CASSPPTGELAKNIQYF
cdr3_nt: TGTGCCAGTAGTCCCCCGACAGGGGAACTAGCCAAAAACATTCAGTACTTC

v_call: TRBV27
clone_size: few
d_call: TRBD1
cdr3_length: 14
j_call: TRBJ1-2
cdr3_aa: CASSLSTGTDGYTF
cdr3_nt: TGTGCCAGCAGTTTATCTACCGGGACAGATGGCTACACCTTC

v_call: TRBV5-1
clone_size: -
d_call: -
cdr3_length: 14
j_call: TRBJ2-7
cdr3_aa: CASSFRQDSYEQYF
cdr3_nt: TGCGCCAGCAGCTTCCGACAGGACTCCTACGAGCAGTACTTC

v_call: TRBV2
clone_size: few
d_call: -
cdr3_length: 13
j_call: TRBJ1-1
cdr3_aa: CASRLDPSREAFF
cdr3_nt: TGTGCCAGCAGACTAGACCCCTCTCGGGAAGCTTTCTTT